This T cell receptor beta chain was obtained from a study of blood T cell repertoires in COVID-19. V was cut by 7 bases and J by 2 bases, with 14 bases left in between. Germline V gene data show CDR1 as MNHEY and CDR2 as SVGAGI. The CDR3 totals 15 residues. The assay was immunoSEQ multiplex PCR, and TCRdb's table has in-frame clones only and misses some. The top ten hold less than 35% of the sample, which has tens of thousands of clones, 77% seen once. This chain links TRBV6-5 with TRBJ2-2; a weak D match, TRBD1 (6 bases). The TCR was taken from a human donor in a cohort sampled during active COVID-19. Sequencing was done on a sample of peripheral blood. The DNA of the CDR3 is TGTGCCAGCACCCGAGGGGGTGGTAACACCGGGGAGCTGTTTTTT. It translates to CASTRGGGNTGELFF.